The 19 T cell receptor beta chains reported below all come from one sample, sequenced in a study of blood T cell repertoires in COVID-19 (dated by TCRdb to 2018 to 2020). Library preparation employed the immunoSEQ multiplex PCR assay. TCRdb provides this immuneACCESS table in a form limited to in-frame rearrangements. Some clones are lacking; in checked studies, under half of them reflect an unresolved V gene, and why the rest are absent is not known. The sample profile shows 150,000 or so clones; around 89% of them were found once. 13% of the sample rests with the top ten. Sequencing input: peripheral blood. The receptors shown here come from a man aged 18 to 29 with COVID-19, enrolled during active disease.

This clone was seen a single time. The chain carries TRBV25-1 and TRBJ2-4, with 7 nucleotides matching TRBD2. V dropped 4 bases and J dropped 6; count of bases not matched to a gene: 9. The CDR3 extends over 15 amino acids. Germline lookup yields CDR1 MGHDK and CDR2 SYGVNS. CDR3 residues: CASSASSREGNIQYF. For the CDR3, the DNA is TGTGCCAGCAGTGCCTCCTCTAGGGAGGGAAACATTCAGTACTTC.

The CDR3 DNA sequence: TGTGCCAGTAGTATACTGCAGGGGAGAAACATTCAGTACTTC. This encodes CASSILQGRNIQYF. The genes are TRBV19 and TRBJ2-4; possible D gene TRBD1, 6 bases. CDR3 length: 14 amino acids. V was cut by 2 bases and J by 6 bases, with 11 bases left in between. CDR1 LNHDA and CDR2 SQIVND come from the germline V gene (reference sequence).

V gene TRBV28 combines with J gene TRBJ1-1; D perhaps matches TRBD1 (6 bases). CDR3 length equals 15 residues. CDR1 MDHEN and CDR2 SYDVKM come from the germline V gene. With 5 bases removed from V and 1 base from J, the gap between germline ends came to 14 bases. Here the CDR3 reads CASSPAAGANTEAFF. As DNA, the CDR3 is TGTGCCAGCAGTCCCGCGGCAGGGGCGAACACTGAAGCTTTCTTT.

The chain combines TRBV18 with TRBJ1-2; 7 bases match TRBD1. V dropped 3 bases and J dropped 0; count of bases not matched to a gene: 4. The CDR3 length is 15 residues. Germline loops: CDR1 KGHSH, CDR2 LQKENI. CDR3 loop: CASSPTTGTNYGYTF. CDR3 DNA sequence: TGTGCCAGCTCACCGACGACAGGGACTAACTATGGCTACACCTTC. The complete variable domain, with remaining parts taken from reference TRBV18 and TRBJ1-2, reads NAGVMQNPRHLVRRRGQEARLRCSPMKGHSHVYWYRQLPEEGLKFMVYLQKENIIDESGMPKERFSAEFPKEGPSILRIQQVVRGDSAAYFCASSPTTGTNYGYTFGSGTRLTVV.

The CDR3 bases are TGTGCCAGCAGTTACTCGCCCAGGGGAGCCTACGAGCAGTACTTC. Encoded protein: CASSYSPRGAYEQYF. This chain joins TRBV6-5 and TRBJ2-7; weak D call: TRBD1 (6 bases). Germline V gene sequence: CDR1 MNHEY, CDR2 SVGAGI. Trimming left V 0 bases short and J 2 bases short, with 11 bases between. The CDR3 has 15 amino acids.

The V gene is TRBV6-5, the J gene TRBJ1-1, with D possibly TRBD1 on 5 matching bases. In germline, CDR1 is MNHEY, CDR2 SVGAGI. The CDR3 has 13 residues. Trimming took 8 bases from V and 4 from J, leaving 14 bases between them. The CDR3, as DNA: TGTGCCAGCCAAGGGGATAGGGGCACTGAAGCTTTCTTT. Protein: CASQGDRGTEAFF.

The chain is built from TRBV19 and TRBJ1-3; 8 bases are shared with TRBD1. CDR1 is LNHDA and CDR2 is SQIVND in the germline V gene (reference sequence). The J segment lost 2 bases and the V segment lost 6 bases, leaving 6 bases of the junction unmatched. The CDR3 totals 15 residues. The CDR3 sequence is CASSRDRSTGNTIYF. The CDR3 DNA follows: TGTGCCAGTAGCAGGGACAGGTCGACTGGAAACACCATATATTTT.

The rearrangement links TRBV19 to TRBJ2-1; 10 nucleotides agree with TRBD1. The germline V gene encodes CDR1 LNHDA and CDR2 SQIVND (reference sequence). The CDR3 extends over 15 amino acids. J was trimmed by 3 bases and V by 6 bases; bases with no gene match: 5. CDR3 in amino acids: CASSSTGGIYNEQFF. For the CDR3, the DNA is TGTGCCAGTAGCTCGACAGGGGGCATCTACAATGAGCAGTTCTTC.

In this sample, this clone turned up once. The V call is TRBV30, the J call TRBJ1-2; TRBD1 matches at 7 bases. Germline CDR1 reads GTSNPN; CDR2 reads SVGIG (reference sequence). The CDR3 spans 12 residues. V was pared by 5 bases and J by 2 bases, with 2 bases of the junction left unmatched. The CDR3 loop reads CAWAGQNYGYTF. The DNA of the CDR3 is TGTGCCTGGGCGGGACAGAACTATGGCTACACCTTC.

The chain has TRBV6-4 and TRBJ2-2, with D possibly being TRBD1 (6 bases). Trimming shortened V by 7 bases and J by 7 bases, and 13 bases separated the two germline ends. This CDR3 is built from 13 residues. Germline CDR1 reads MRHNA; CDR2 reads SNTAGT. The CDR3 DNA is TGTGCCAGCAAAAGGGGGATGGTCGGGGAGCTGTTTTTT. This encodes CASKRGMVGELFF.

The rearrangement uses TRBV6-5 and TRBJ2-5; D possibly corresponds to TRBD1 (6 bases). This CDR3 contains 14 residues. Germline V CDR1 and CDR2: MNHEY, SVGAGI. V lost 1 base and J lost 6, with 12 bases in between. CDR3 residues: CASSYLTGGQTQYF. The CDR3 bases are TGTGCCAGCAGTTACTTGACAGGAGGACAGACCCAGTACTTC.

In its sample, this clone was seen once. The rearrangement joins TRBV3-1 (or the pseudogene TRBV3-2) to TRBJ1-6, with D perhaps TRBD1 (5 bases). The CDR3 loop spans 17 amino acids. From germline, CDR1 is LGHDT and CDR2 YNNKEL (reference sequence). V shed 0 bases and J shed 4 bases, with 13 bases lying between them. Written as DNA, the CDR3 is TGTGCCAGCAGCCAAGATCTGGGGGGTAGATATAATTCACCCCTCCACTTT. This translates into CASSQDLGGRYNSPLHF.

This clone appeared once. The chain uses TRBV7-2 and TRBJ1-1; no clear D. Germline V lookup: CDR1 SGHTA, CDR2 FQGNSA. With 5 bases removed from V and 0 bases from J, the gap between germline ends came to 13 bases. The CDR3 runs 15 residues. This CDR3 reads CASSPVRNMNTEAFF. The DNA for the CDR3 is TGTGCCAGCAGCCCGGTGCGGAACATGAACACTGAAGCTTTCTTT.

The gene calls are TRBV7-2 and TRBJ1-3; 7 nucleotides agree with TRBD1. The CDR3 has 16 amino acids. V lost 5 bases to trimming and J lost 0 bases; unmatched junction nucleotides: 7. Germline V gene data show CDR1 as SGHTA and CDR2 as FQGNSA. In DNA, the CDR3 is TGTGCCAGCAGCCCGAGACAGGGAGCCTCTGGAAACACCATATATTTT. It encodes CASSPRQGASGNTIYF.

The chain combines TRBV29-1 with TRBJ2-4; TRBD1 matches 7 bases. With 6 bases clipped from V and 0 bases from J, the junction kept 5 bases outside the gene matches. The CDR3 loop spans 14 amino acids. The germline CDR1 and CDR2 sequences are SQVTM and ANQGSEA. CDR3 nucleotide sequence: TGCAGCGTATGGGACAGTCTAGCCAAAAACATTCAGTACTTC. It specifies CSVWDSLAKNIQYF.

The chain couples TRBV27 to TRBJ2-1, with 10 bases matching TRBD2. The CDR3 consists of 17 residues. Germline V gene data show CDR1 as MNHEY and CDR2 as SMNVEV (reference sequence). V gave up 2 bases and J gave up 7 bases; unmatched junction bases: 11. The DNA of the CDR3 is TGTGCCAGCAGTTTACCCCCACTAGCGGGATTGGGGAATGAGCAGTTCTTC. Translated: CASSLPPLAGLGNEQFF.

The sample holds one count of this clone. The rearrangement uses TRBV6-8 and TRBJ1-2; a possible D gene is TRBD1 (6 bases). The CDR3 extends over 18 amino acids. Germline V gene lookup returns CDR1 MNHGY and CDR2 SAAAGT. The V end lost 2 bases, the J end lost 2 bases, and 21 bases lay between the germline ends. The CDR3 protein is CASSYMSTGCRSNYGYTF. In DNA form, the CDR3 reads TGTGCCAGCAGTTACATGTCAACAGGGTGTCGGAGCAACTATGGCTACACCTTC.

The rearrangement uses TRBV27 and TRBJ2-1; tentatively, D is TRBD2 (5 bases). Looked up from germline, CDR1 is MNHEY and CDR2 is SMNVEV (reference sequence). There are 12 residues in the CDR3. The germline V and J ends were trimmed by 5 bases and 10 bases, with 12 bases remaining between them. In DNA, the CDR3 is TGTGCCAGCAGTCCGGGCCCGGGAGAGCAGTTCTTC. Its translation: CASSPGPGEQFF.

The chain joins TRBV29-1 to TRBJ1-1; 8 positions match TRBD1. The trim removed 7 bases at V and 4 bases at J, leaving 17 bases unmatched. The germline V gene has CDR1 SQVTM and CDR2 ANQGSEA. The CDR3 extends over 16 amino acids. The CDR3 loop reads CSAYPRQGASGTEAFF. CDR3 DNA sequence: TGCAGCGCCTACCCCCGGCAGGGGGCTTCGGGCACTGAAGCTTTCTTT.